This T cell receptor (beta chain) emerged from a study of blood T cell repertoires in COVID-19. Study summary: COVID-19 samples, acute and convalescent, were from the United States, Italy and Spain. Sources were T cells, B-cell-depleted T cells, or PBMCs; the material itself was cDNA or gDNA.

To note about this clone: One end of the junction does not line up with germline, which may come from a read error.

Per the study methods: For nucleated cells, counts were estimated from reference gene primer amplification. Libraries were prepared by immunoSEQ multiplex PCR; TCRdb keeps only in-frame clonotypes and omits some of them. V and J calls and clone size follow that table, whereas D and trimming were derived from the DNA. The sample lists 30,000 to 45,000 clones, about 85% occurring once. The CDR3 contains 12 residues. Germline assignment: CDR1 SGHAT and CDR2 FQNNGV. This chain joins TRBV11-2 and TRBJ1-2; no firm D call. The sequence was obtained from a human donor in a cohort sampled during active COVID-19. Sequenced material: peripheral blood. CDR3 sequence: CASSPGSGVFAF. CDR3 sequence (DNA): TGTGCCAGCAGCCCCGGATCCGGGGTTTTCGCCTTC.